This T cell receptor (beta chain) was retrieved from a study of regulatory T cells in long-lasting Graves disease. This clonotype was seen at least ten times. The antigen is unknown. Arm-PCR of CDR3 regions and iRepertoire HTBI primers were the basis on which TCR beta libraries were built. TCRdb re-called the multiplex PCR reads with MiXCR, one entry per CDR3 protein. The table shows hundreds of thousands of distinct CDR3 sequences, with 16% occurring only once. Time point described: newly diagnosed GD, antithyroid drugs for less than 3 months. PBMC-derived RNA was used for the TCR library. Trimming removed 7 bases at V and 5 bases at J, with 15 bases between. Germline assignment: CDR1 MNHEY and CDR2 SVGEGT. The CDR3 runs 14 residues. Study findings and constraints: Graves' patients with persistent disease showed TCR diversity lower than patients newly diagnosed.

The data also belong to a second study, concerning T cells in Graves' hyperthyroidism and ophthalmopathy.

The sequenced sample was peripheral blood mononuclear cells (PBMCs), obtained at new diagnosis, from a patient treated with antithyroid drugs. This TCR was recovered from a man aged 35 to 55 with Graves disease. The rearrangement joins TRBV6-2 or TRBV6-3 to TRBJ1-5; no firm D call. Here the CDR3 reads CASTKVALDQPQHF. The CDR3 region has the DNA TGTGCCAGCACGAAGGTGGCATTAGATCAGCCCCAGCATTTT.